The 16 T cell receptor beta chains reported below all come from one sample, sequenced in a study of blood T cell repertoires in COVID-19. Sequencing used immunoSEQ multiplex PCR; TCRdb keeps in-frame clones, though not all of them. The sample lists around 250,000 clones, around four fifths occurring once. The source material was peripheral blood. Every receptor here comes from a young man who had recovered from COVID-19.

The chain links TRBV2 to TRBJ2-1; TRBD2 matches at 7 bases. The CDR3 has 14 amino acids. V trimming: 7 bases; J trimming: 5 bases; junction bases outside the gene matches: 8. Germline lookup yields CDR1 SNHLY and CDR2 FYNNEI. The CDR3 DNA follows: TGTGCCAGCACGGATACTAGCGCAAACAATGAGCAGTTCTTC. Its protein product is CASTDTSANNEQFF.

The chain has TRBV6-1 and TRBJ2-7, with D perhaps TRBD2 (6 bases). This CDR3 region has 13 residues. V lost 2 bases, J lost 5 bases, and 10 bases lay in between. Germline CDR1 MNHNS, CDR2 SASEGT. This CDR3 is CASSELGGNEQYV. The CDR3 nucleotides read TGTGCCAGCAGTGAACTAGGAGGGAACGAGCAGTACGTC.

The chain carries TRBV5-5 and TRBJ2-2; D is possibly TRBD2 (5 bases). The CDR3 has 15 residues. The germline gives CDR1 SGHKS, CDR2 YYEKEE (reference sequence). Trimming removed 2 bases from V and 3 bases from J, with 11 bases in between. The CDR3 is CASSFSGWDTGELFF. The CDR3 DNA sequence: TGTGCCAGCAGCTTTTCGGGATGGGACACCGGGGAGCTGTTTTTT.

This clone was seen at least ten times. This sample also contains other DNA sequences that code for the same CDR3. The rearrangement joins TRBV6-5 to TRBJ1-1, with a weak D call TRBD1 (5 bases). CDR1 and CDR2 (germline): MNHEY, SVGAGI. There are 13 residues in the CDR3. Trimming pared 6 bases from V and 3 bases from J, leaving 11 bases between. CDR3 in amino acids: CASRVQGDTEAFF. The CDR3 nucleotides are TGTGCCAGCAGGGTGCAGGGTGACACTGAAGCTTTCTTT.

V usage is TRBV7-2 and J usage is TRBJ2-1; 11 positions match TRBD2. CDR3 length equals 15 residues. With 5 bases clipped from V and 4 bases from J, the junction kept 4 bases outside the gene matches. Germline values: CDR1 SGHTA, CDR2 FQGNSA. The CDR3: CASSLTSGDYNEQFF. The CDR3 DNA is TGTGCCAGCAGCCTGACTAGCGGGGATTACAATGAGCAGTTCTTC.

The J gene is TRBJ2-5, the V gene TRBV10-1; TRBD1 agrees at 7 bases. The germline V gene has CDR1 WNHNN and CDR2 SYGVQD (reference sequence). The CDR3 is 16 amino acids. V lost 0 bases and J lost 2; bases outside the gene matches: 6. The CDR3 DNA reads TGCGCCAGCAGTGAGTCCCCGGGACAGCAACAAGAGACCCAGTACTTC. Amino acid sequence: CASSESPGQQQETQYF.

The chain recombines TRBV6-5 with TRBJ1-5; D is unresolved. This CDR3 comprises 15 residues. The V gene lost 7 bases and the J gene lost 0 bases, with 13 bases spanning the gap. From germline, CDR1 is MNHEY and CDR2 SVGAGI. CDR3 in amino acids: CASTREKYSNQPQHF. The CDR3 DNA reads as TGTGCCAGCACGAGGGAGAAATATAGCAATCAGCCCCAGCATTTT.

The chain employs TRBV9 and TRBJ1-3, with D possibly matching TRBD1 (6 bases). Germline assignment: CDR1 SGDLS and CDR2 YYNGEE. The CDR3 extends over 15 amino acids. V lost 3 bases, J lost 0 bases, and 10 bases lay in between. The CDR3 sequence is CASSEQGTSGNTIYF. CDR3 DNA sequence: TGTGCCAGCAGCGAGCAGGGGACCTCTGGAAACACCATATATTTT.

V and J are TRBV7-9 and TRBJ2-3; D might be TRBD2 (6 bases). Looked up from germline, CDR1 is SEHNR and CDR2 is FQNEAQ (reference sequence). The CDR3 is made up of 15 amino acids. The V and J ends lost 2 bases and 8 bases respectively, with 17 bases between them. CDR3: CASSLLGTGQVTQYF. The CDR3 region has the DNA TGTGCCAGCAGCTTACTCGGGACTGGCCAAGTTACGCAGTATTTT. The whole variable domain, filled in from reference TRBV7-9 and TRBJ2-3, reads DTGVSQNPRHKITKRGQNVTFRCDPISEHNRLYWYRQTLGQGPEFLTYFQNEAQLEKSRLLSDRFSAERPKGSFSTLEIQRTEQGDSAMYLCASSLLGTGQVTQYFGPGTRLTVL.

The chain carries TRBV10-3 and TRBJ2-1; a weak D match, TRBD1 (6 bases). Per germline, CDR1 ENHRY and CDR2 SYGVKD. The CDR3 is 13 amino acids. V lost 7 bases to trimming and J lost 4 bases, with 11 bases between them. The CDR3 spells CAINSGQYNEQFF. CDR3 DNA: TGTGCCATCAACTCAGGACAGTACAATGAGCAGTTCTTC.

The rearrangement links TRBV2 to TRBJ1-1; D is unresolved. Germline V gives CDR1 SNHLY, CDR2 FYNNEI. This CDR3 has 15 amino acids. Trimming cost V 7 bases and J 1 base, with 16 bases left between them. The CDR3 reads CASTEGGQTNTEAFF. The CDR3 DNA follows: TGTGCCAGCACGGAAGGTGGGCAGACGAACACTGAAGCTTTCTTT.

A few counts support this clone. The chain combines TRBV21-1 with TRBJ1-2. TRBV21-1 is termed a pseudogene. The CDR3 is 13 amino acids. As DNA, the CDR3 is TGTGCCAGCAGCAACGCCCGGAGGGGTGGCTACACCTTC. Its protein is CASSNARRGGYTF.

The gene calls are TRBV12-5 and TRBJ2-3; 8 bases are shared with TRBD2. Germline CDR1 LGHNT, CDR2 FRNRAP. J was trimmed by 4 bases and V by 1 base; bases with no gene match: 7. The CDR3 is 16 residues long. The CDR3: CASGLGLAGGADTQYF. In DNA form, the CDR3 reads TGTGCTAGTGGTTTGGGCCTGGCGGGGGGTGCAGATACGCAGTATTTT.

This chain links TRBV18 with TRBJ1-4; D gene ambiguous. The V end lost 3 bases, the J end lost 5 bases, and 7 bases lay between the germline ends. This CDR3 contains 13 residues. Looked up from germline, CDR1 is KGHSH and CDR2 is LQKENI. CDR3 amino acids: CASSPAGNEKLFF. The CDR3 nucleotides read TGTGCCAGCTCACCGGCCGGGAATGAAAAACTGTTTTTT.

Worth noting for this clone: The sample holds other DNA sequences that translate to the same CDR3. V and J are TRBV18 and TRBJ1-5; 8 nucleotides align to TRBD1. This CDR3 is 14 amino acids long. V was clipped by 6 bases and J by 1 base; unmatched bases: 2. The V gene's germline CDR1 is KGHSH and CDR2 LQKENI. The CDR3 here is CASSPGGSNQPQHF. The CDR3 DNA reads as TGTGCCAGCTCTCCAGGGGGCAGCAATCAGCCCCAGCATTTT.

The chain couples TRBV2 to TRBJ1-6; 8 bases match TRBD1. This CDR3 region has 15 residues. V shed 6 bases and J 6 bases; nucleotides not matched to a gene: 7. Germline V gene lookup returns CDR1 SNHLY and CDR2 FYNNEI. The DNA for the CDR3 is TGTGCCAGCAGCGGACAGGGCGAGGTTAATTCACCCCTCCACTTT. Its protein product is CASSGQGEVNSPLHF.